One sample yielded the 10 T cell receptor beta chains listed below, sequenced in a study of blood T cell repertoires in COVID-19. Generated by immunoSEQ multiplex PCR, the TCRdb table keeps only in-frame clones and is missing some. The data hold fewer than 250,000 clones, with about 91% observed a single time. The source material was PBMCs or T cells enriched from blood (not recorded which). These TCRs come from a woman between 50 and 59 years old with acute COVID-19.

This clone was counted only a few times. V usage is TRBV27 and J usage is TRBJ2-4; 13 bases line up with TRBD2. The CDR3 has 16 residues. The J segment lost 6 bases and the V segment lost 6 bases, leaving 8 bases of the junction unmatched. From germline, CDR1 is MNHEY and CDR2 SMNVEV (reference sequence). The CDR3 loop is CASSPLAGGPLNIQYF. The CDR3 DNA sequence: TGTGCCAGCAGCCCACTAGCGGGAGGGCCGTTAAACATTCAGTACTTC.

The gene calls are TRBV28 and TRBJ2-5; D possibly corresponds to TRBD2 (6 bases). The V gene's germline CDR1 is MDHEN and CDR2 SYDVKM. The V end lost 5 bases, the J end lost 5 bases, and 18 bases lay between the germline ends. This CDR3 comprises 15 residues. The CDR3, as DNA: TGTGCCAGCAGTAAACTAGCAGGTCGACCCGAGACCCAGTACTTC. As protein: CASSKLAGRPETQYF. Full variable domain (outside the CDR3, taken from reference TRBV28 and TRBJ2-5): DVKVTQSSRYLVKRTGEKVFLECVQDMDHENMFWYRQDPGLGLRLIYFSYDVKMKEKGDIPEGYSVSREKKERFSLILESASTNQTSMYLCASSKLAGRPETQYFGPGTRLLVL.

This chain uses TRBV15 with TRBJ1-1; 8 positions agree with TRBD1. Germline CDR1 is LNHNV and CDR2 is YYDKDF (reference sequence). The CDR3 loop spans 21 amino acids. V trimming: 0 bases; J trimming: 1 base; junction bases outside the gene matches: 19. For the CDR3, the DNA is TGTGCCACCAGCAGAGATTATCGTTTGGTGGGACAGGCCCCTAAGAACACTGAAGCTTTCTTT. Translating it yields CATSRDYRLVGQAPKNTEAFF.

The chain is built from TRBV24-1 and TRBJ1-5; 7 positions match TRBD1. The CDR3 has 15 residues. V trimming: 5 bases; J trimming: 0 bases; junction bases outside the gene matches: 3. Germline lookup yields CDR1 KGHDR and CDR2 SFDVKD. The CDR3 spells CATSGGQHSNQPQHF. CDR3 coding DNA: TGTGCCACCAGTGGGGGACAGCATAGCAATCAGCCCCAGCATTTT.

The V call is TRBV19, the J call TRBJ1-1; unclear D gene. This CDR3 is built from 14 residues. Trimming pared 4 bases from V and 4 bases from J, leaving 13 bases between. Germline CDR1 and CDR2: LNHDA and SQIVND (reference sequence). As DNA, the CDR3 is TGTGCCAGTAGTAGAACTCGACTCGGCACTGAAGCTTTCTTT. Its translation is CASSRTRLGTEAFF.

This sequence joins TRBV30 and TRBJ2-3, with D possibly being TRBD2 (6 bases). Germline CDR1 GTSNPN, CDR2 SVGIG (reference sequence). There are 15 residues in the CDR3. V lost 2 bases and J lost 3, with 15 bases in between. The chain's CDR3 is CAWSRGPSGTDTQYF. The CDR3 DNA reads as TGTGCCTGGAGTCGGGGACCCAGCGGGACAGATACGCAGTATTTT.

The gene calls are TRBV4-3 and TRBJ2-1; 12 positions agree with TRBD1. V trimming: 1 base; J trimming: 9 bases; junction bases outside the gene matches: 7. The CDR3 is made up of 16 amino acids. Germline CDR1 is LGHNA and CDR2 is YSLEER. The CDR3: CASSQGEGQGATEQFF. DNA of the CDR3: TGCGCCAGCAGCCAAGGTGAGGGACAGGGGGCGACTGAGCAGTTCTTC.

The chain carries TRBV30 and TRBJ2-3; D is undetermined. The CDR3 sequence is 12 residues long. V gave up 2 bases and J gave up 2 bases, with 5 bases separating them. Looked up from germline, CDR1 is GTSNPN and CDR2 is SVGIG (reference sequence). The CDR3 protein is CAWSIYTDTQYF. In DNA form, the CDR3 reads TGTGCCTGGAGTATCTACACAGATACGCAGTATTTT.

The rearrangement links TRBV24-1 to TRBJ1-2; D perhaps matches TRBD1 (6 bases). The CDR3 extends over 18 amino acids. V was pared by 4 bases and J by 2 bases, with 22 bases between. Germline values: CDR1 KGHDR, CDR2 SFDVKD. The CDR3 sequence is CATSDRPSPGTPNYGYTF. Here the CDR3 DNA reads TGTGCCACCAGTGACCGACCCTCACCCGGGACACCAAACTATGGCTACACCTTC.

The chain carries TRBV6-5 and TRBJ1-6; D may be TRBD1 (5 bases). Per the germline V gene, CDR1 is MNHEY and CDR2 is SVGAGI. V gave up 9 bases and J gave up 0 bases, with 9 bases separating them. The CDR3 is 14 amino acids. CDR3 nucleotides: TGTGCCAGTTGGAGGGGCTCCTATAATTCACCCCTCCACTTT. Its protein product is CASWRGSYNSPLHF.